The 2 T cell receptor beta chains presented below share a single source sample, sequenced in a study of shared clonotypes between healthy human individuals. TCRdb's table, derived via immunoSEQ multiplex PCR, lists solely in-frame clones and lacks some. This sample has 740,000 or so clones; roughly 72% occur once, and the top ten carry around 1.7%. The sample consisted of memory CD4+ T cells sorted from blood. The sample's subset: CD45RA-negative fraction. The receptor set was obtained from a woman aged 25-40 years in good health.

The chain combines TRBV30 with TRBJ2-6, with TRBD1 identical over 7 bases. The CDR3 consists of 15 residues. V trimming: 2 bases; J trimming: 3 bases; junction bases outside the gene matches: 4. CDR1 is GTSNPN, CDR2 SVGIG, per germline (reference sequence). The CDR3 DNA reads as TGTGCCTGGAGTAAAGGGGGCGGTGGGGCCAACGTCCTGACTTTC. Protein product: CAWSKGGGGANVLTF.

For this clone: The sample carries other DNA sequences with the same CDR3. The genes are TRBV15 and TRBJ1-5, with D tentatively TRBD1 (5 bases). V was trimmed by 2 bases and J by 4 bases, leaving 9 bases between them. Germline values: CDR1 LNHNV, CDR2 YYDKDF (reference sequence). The CDR3 loop spans 14 amino acids. The CDR3 DNA follows: TGTGCCACCAGCAGAAATCGGGGGAATCAGCCCCAGCATTTT. Translating it yields CATSRNRGNQPQHF.